The 17 T cell receptor beta chains in this list originate from one sample, sequenced in a study of cytomegalovirus exposure and HLA in healthy donors. PCR employed 60 Vbeta and 13 Jbeta primers. The assay was immunoSEQ multiplex PCR, and TCRdb's table has in-frame clones only and misses some. The sample comprises 100,000 to 150,000 clones, roughly 83% of which are singletons, and 20% rests with the top ten. Sample: PBMCs. The receptor source for this set is a man younger than 30 in good health and CMV-seropositive.

V usage is TRBV7-9 and J usage is TRBJ2-3, with TRBD2 matching over 8 bases. Germline V gene sequence: CDR1 SEHNR, CDR2 FQNEAQ (reference sequence). This CDR3 region has 14 residues. The V and J ends lost 7 bases and 3 bases, in that order; junction bases with no gene match: 6. The CDR3 nucleotides read TGTGCCAGCACGAGTAGCGGGGCTACAGATACGCAGTATTTT. Translated: CASTSSGATDTQYF.

CDR3 residues: CASSLGLAGGRSTDTQYF. DNA for the CDR3: TGCGCCAGCAGCTTGGGACTAGCGGGGGGGCGGAGCACAGATACGCAGTATTTT. The chain carries TRBV5-1 and TRBJ2-3; 14 bases align to TRBD2. V dropped 0 bases and J dropped 0; count of bases not matched to a gene: 3. Germline V gene lookup returns CDR1 SGHRS and CDR2 YFSETQ. The CDR3 runs to 18 residues.

V and J are TRBV9 and TRBJ1-1; tentative D call: TRBD1 (6 bases). The CDR3 contains 15 residues. The ends were cut back, 4 bases at V and 1 base at J, with 14 bases in the middle. The germline V gene has CDR1 SGDLS and CDR2 YYNGEE. The chain's CDR3 is CASSPAGAENTEAFF. The DNA for the CDR3 is TGTGCCAGCAGCCCAGCGGGGGCAGAGAACACTGAAGCTTTCTTT.

The rearrangement uses TRBV27 and TRBJ2-2; 10 bases are shared with TRBD1. CDR1 is MNHEY and CDR2 is SMNVEV in the germline V gene (reference sequence). The CDR3 has 15 residues. The V segment lost 6 bases and the J segment 4 bases; nucleotides outside the gene matches: 5. The CDR3 DNA follows: TGTGCCAGCAGCCCCGACAGGGGGCCCACCGGGGAGCTGTTTTTT. As protein: CASSPDRGPTGELFF.

This clone was detected a few times. V and J are TRBV6-1 and TRBJ2-7; 8 nucleotides align to TRBD1. J was trimmed by 2 bases and V by 7 bases; bases with no gene match: 7. The CDR3 covers 14 residues. CDR1 is MNHNS and CDR2 is SASEGT in the germline V gene. The CDR3 nucleotides read TGTGCCAGCAAACTGGACAGGGCGACCTACGAGCAGTACTTC. It codes for CASKLDRATYEQYF.

The chain uses TRBV6-5 and TRBJ2-4; TRBD2 matches at 7 bases. With 5 bases clipped from V and 3 bases from J, the junction kept 4 bases outside the gene matches. From germline, CDR1 is MNHEY and CDR2 SVGAGI. The CDR3 is 14 residues long. The CDR3 coding sequence is TGTGCCAGCAGTCCCGGGGGGAACAAAAACATTCAGTACTTC. Amino acids: CASSPGGNKNIQYF.

The chain combines TRBV28 with TRBJ2-7; D ambiguous. Germline CDR1 is MDHEN and CDR2 is SYDVKM. The CDR3 length is 16 residues. V lost 2 bases and J 1 base, leaving 15 bases between the germline ends. The CDR3 region is CASSLPARLTSYEQYF. The CDR3 bases are TGTGCCAGCAGTTTACCTGCCCGACTGACTTCCTACGAGCAGTACTTC.

The rearrangement uses TRBV4-1 and TRBJ1-3; D not resolved. V dropped 0 bases and J dropped 0 bases, with 9 bases sitting between them. The CDR3 runs 16 residues. CDR1 and CDR2 from the germline V gene are MGHRA and YSYEKL. The CDR3 bases are TGCGCCAGCAGCCAAGATCCAATTTCCTCTGGAAACACCATATATTTT. Its protein product is CASSQDPISSGNTIYF.

V and J are TRBV14 and TRBJ2-7; D remains ambiguous. Germline CDR1 is SGHDN and CDR2 is FVKESK. The ends were cut back, 0 bases at V and 4 bases at J, with 16 bases in the middle. CDR3 length: 16 amino acids. The CDR3 DNA is TGTGCCAGCAGCCAAGATGCAGGCAGTCTCTATTACGAGCAGTACTTC. Translation: CASSQDAGSLYYEQYF.

The V gene is TRBV5-1, the J gene TRBJ1-1, with 11 bases that match TRBD1. Trimming at V came to 5 bases and at J to 0 bases, leaving 6 bases not matched to a gene. CDR1 and CDR2 from the germline V gene are SGHRS and YFSETQ. This CDR3 is built from 16 residues. CDR3 nucleotides: TGCGCCAGCAGGCACGGGACAGGGGGGTTGAACACTGAAGCTTTCTTT. Its protein product is CASRHGTGGLNTEAFF. The variable domain in full, with the rest retrieved from reference TRBV5-1 and TRBJ1-1, is KAGVTQTPRYLIKTRGQQVTLSCSPISGHRSVSWYQQTPGQGLQFLFEYFSETQRNKGNFPGRFSGRQFSNSRSEMNVSTLELGDSALYLCASRHGTGGLNTEAFFGQGTRLTVV.

The chain carries TRBV19 and TRBJ1-5; the D gene is possibly TRBD1 (5 bases). The CDR3 has 14 amino acids. V gave up 6 bases and J gave up 5 bases, with 14 bases separating them. Germline V CDR1 and CDR2: LNHDA, SQIVND (reference sequence). The CDR3 coding sequence is TGTGCCAGTAGGCAGGTGGCGGGGGATCAGCCCCAGCATTTT. Amino acids: CASRQVAGDQPQHF.

This sequence joins TRBV6-5 and TRBJ2-3, with D possibly matching TRBD1 (5 bases). Germline loops: CDR1 MNHEY, CDR2 SVGAGI. CDR3 length: 12 residues. Trimming pared 6 bases from V and 2 bases from J, leaving 6 bases between. The DNA of the CDR3 is TGTGCCAGCAGGGACATCACAGATACGCAGTATTTT. It encodes CASRDITDTQYF.

The J gene is TRBJ2-7, the V gene TRBV7-2; the match to TRBD2 covers 9 bases. V trimming: 6 bases; J trimming: 4 bases; junction bases outside the gene matches: 7. CDR1 and CDR2 (germline): SGHTA, FQGNSA. The CDR3 covers 14 residues. DNA for the CDR3: TGTGCCAGCAGTTTTAGCGGGGGTGCTTACGAGCAGTACTTC. This encodes CASSFSGGAYEQYF.

This chain connects TRBV30 to TRBJ1-1, with 11 bases that match TRBD1. The CDR3 is 14 amino acids. Germline CDR1 and CDR2: GTSNPN and SVGIG (reference sequence). V lost 3 bases to trimming and J lost 6 bases; unmatched junction nucleotides: 6. The CDR3 DNA reads TGTGCCTGGAGCGCTGGGACAGGGGGACCTGAAGCTTTCTTT. Amino acid sequence: CAWSAGTGGPEAFF.

The J gene is TRBJ2-7, the V gene TRBV5-1; tentatively, D is TRBD1 (6 bases). The CDR3 spans 11 residues. CDR1 is SGHRS and CDR2 is YFSETQ in the germline V gene. Trimming removed 5 bases at V and 6 bases at J, with 9 bases between. Here the CDR3 reads CASRQGSEQYF. As DNA, the CDR3 is TGCGCCAGCAGACAGGGATCCGAGCAGTACTTC. Variable domain in full (rest from reference TRBV5-1 and TRBJ2-7): KAGVTQTPRYLIKTRGQQVTLSCSPISGHRSVSWYQQTPGQGLQFLFEYFSETQRNKGNFPGRFSGRQFSNSRSEMNVSTLELGDSALYLCASRQGSEQYFGPGTRLTVT.

The rearrangement uses TRBV27 and TRBJ2-5; no definite D call. Trimming left V 7 bases short and J 5 bases short, with 8 bases between. Looked up from germline, CDR1 is MNHEY and CDR2 is SMNVEV (reference sequence). The CDR3 length is 11 residues. The DNA of the CDR3 is TGTGCCAGCATACACGGGGAGACCCAGTACTTC. Protein product: CASIHGETQYF.

V usage is TRBV5-1 and J usage is TRBJ1-2; D gene unclear. Trimming cost V 3 bases and J 0 bases, with 6 bases left between them. Germline V gives CDR1 SGHRS, CDR2 YFSETQ. CDR3 length: 13 amino acids. The CDR3 nucleotides read TGCGCCAGCAGCTGGGAGACTAACTATGGCTACACCTTC. Translating gives CASSWETNYGYTF. Based on the CDR3 plus reference TRBV5-1 and TRBJ1-2, the full variable domain is KAGVTQTPRYLIKTRGQQVTLSCSPISGHRSVSWYQQTPGQGLQFLFEYFSETQRNKGNFPGRFSGRQFSNSRSEMNVSTLELGDSALYLCASSWETNYGYTFGSGTRLTVV.